Shown below are 21 T cell receptor beta chains from a single sample sequenced in a study of T cell responses to AZD1222 COVID-19 vaccine. Libraries were prepared by immunoSEQ multiplex PCR; TCRdb keeps only in-frame clonotypes and omits some of them. The data hold around 110,000 clones, with more than 85% observed a single time. Sample: peripheral blood, taken on day 0 of AZD1222 vaccination. The receptors here all came from an adult in good health.

The chain carries TRBV7-2 and TRBJ1-3; D call uncertain. There are 13 residues in the CDR3. V dropped 1 base and J dropped 4 bases, with 5 bases sitting between them. The V gene's germline CDR1 is SGHTA and CDR2 FQGNSA. This CDR3 is CASSLEPGNTIYF. Here the CDR3 DNA reads TGTGCCAGCAGCTTAGAACCCGGAAACACCATATATTTT.

The chain links TRBV6-5 to TRBJ1-2; TRBD1 is a possible D gene (5 bases). Trimming took off 6 bases at V and 8 bases at J, with 10 bases between the two ends. The CDR3 totals 11 residues. Per the germline V gene, CDR1 is MNHEY and CDR2 is SVGAGI. CDR3 loop: CASSFGGGYTF. CDR3 DNA: TGTGCCAGCAGCTTCGGGGGGGGCTACACCTTC.

This chain uses TRBV7-9 with TRBJ1-2, with D unclear. The V gene's germline CDR1 is SEHNR and CDR2 FQNEAQ (reference sequence). This CDR3 has 13 amino acids. With 4 bases removed from V and 6 bases from J, the gap between germline ends came to 12 bases. CDR3 sequence (DNA): TGTGCCAGCAGCTCCCGACCCGGGGATGGCTACACCTTC. This encodes CASSSRPGDGYTF. Together with reference TRBV7-9 and TRBJ1-2, the CDR3 gives the full variable domain: DTGVSQNPRHKITKRGQNVTFRCDPISEHNRLYWYRQTLGQGPEFLTYFQNEAQLEKSRLLSDRFSAERPKGSFSTLEIQRTEQGDSAMYLCASSSRPGDGYTFGSGTRLTVV.

The V gene is TRBV4-2, the J gene TRBJ1-4; 7 bases agree with TRBD1. The CDR3 extends over 16 amino acids. Germline trimming cut 1 base from V and 7 bases from J; bases unmatched to any gene: 9. The germline V gene encodes CDR1 LGHNA and CDR2 YNFKEQ. CDR3: CASSQVDRVGGEKLFF. The CDR3 nucleotides are TGTGCCAGCAGCCAAGTCGACAGGGTAGGTGGTGAAAAACTGTTTTTT.

This clone was recorded only once. J is TRBJ1-1 and V is TRBV27; D not resolved. V lost 3 bases and J lost 1, with 9 bases in between. Germline CDR1 MNHEY, CDR2 SMNVEV (reference sequence). The CDR3 is 14 residues long. The CDR3 sequence: CASSFSEKNTEAFF. The DNA for the CDR3 is TGTGCCAGCAGTTTTTCAGAAAAGAACACTGAAGCTTTCTTT.

V gene TRBV6-4 combines with J gene TRBJ2-1, with 11 positions matching TRBD1. V lost 2 bases to trimming and J lost 9 bases; unmatched junction nucleotides: 9. This CDR3 contains 16 residues. Germline V gives CDR1 MRHNA, CDR2 SNTAGT. The CDR3 here is CASSDQRDRGVGEQFF. Here the CDR3 DNA reads TGTGCCAGCAGTGACCAAAGGGACAGGGGGGTAGGTGAGCAGTTCTTC.

The chain has TRBV5-1 and TRBJ1-4; 9 nucleotides match TRBD1. CDR1 and CDR2 from the germline V gene are SGHRS and YFSETQ. CDR3 length equals 16 residues. V trimming: 4 bases; J trimming: 3 bases; junction bases outside the gene matches: 7. The CDR3 is CASSLQGANANEKLFF. Here the CDR3 DNA reads TGCGCCAGCAGCCTACAGGGGGCTAATGCTAATGAAAAACTGTTTTTT. Full variable domain (missing parts from reference TRBV5-1 and TRBJ1-4): KAGVTQTPRYLIKTRGQQVTLSCSPISGHRSVSWYQQTPGQGLQFLFEYFSETQRNKGNFPGRFSGRQFSNSRSEMNVSTLELGDSALYLCASSLQGANANEKLFFGSGTQLSVL.

V and J are TRBV15 and TRBJ2-1, with D possibly TRBD2 on 5 matching bases. The CDR3 is 14 residues long. Trimming pared 0 bases from V and 8 bases from J, leaving 11 bases between. The germline V gene has CDR1 LNHNV and CDR2 YYDKDF (reference sequence). The CDR3 protein is CATSRDWASHEQFF. The CDR3 nucleotides read TGTGCCACCAGCAGAGATTGGGCTAGCCATGAGCAGTTCTTC.

The chain employs TRBV28 and TRBJ2-7; TRBD1 agrees at 9 bases. CDR1 and CDR2 (germline): MDHEN, SYDVKM. There are 14 residues in the CDR3. With 5 bases clipped from V and 1 base from J, the junction kept 3 bases outside the gene matches. The chain's CDR3 is CASSRTGASYEQYF. The CDR3 DNA follows: TGTGCCAGCAGTCGGACAGGGGCATCCTACGAGCAGTACTTC.

The chain carries TRBV4-1 and TRBJ1-2; 9 bases line up with TRBD1. CDR1 and CDR2 from the germline V gene are MGHRA and YSYEKL. Trimming cost V 4 bases and J 8 bases; bases outside gene matches: 11. The CDR3 sequence is 15 residues long. The CDR3 DNA reads TGCGCCAGCAGCCGCCCCGGACAGGGGAATCGAGGCTACACCTTC. Amino acids: CASSRPGQGNRGYTF.

This chain connects TRBV6-5 to TRBJ1-5, with D unresolved. CDR1 is MNHEY, CDR2 SVGAGI, per germline. This CDR3 region has 15 residues. V lost 7 bases and J 1 base, leaving 14 bases between the germline ends. Written as DNA, the CDR3 is TGTGCCAGCATAGCCCGATTAGTAAGCAATCAGCCCCAGCATTTT. This sequence encodes CASIARLVSNQPQHF.

V usage is TRBV5-1 and J usage is TRBJ2-5; 9 bases line up with TRBD2. Germline assignment: CDR1 SGHRS and CDR2 YFSETQ. V gave up 6 bases and J gave up 2 bases; unmatched junction bases: 5. CDR3 length: 14 amino acids. The CDR3: CASTSGKTQETQYF. For the CDR3, the DNA is TGCGCCAGCACTAGCGGGAAGACTCAAGAGACCCAGTACTTC. Combining the CDR3 with reference TRBV5-1 and TRBJ2-5 gives the whole variable domain KAGVTQTPRYLIKTRGQQVTLSCSPISGHRSVSWYQQTPGQGLQFLFEYFSETQRNKGNFPGRFSGRQFSNSRSEMNVSTLELGDSALYLCASTSGKTQETQYFGPGTRLLVL.

The genes are TRBV11-2 and TRBJ2-3; possibly TRBD2 for D (6 bases). V was pared by 1 base and J by 4 bases, with 12 bases between. This CDR3 is 15 amino acids long. Per germline, CDR1 SGHAT and CDR2 FQNNGV. CDR3 sequence (DNA): TGTGCCAGCAGCTTAGGGCTAGCGAGTGCAGATACGCAGTATTTT. Translation gives CASSLGLASADTQYF.

This chain uses TRBV19 with TRBJ2-5, with TRBD1 identical over 8 bases. CDR1 and CDR2 from the germline V gene are LNHDA and SQIVND (reference sequence). The CDR3 loop spans 14 amino acids. Trimming at V came to 5 bases and at J to 5 bases, leaving 7 bases not matched to a gene. CDR3 sequence: CASSDRGFWETQYF. The CDR3, as DNA: TGTGCCAGTAGTGACAGGGGTTTTTGGGAGACCCAGTACTTC.

CDR3 sequence (DNA): TGTGCCAGCAGCACACGTGAGACTAGCGGGGCCTACAATGAGCAGTTCTTC. The encoded protein is CASSTRETSGAYNEQFF. J is TRBJ2-1 and V is TRBV7-8; 11 bases fit TRBD2. The J segment lost 2 bases and the V segment lost 5 bases, leaving 8 bases of the junction unmatched. The CDR3 runs to 17 residues. The germline CDR1 and CDR2 sequences are SGHVS and FQNEAQ. Full variable domain (rest looked up from reference TRBV7-8 and TRBJ2-1): GAGVSQSPRYKVAKRGQDVALRCDPISGHVSLFWYQQALGQGPEFLTYFQNEAQLDKSGLPSDRFFAERPEGSVSTLKIQRTQQEDSAVYLCASSTRETSGAYNEQFFGPGTRLTVL.

The chain carries TRBV4-1 and TRBJ2-6; D is perhaps TRBD1 (5 bases). CDR3 length equals 17 residues. Looked up from germline, CDR1 is MGHRA and CDR2 is YSYEKL. Trimming pared 4 bases from V and 4 bases from J, leaving 17 bases between. CDR3 in amino acids: CASSPPGRQKGANVLTF. The CDR3 coding sequence is TGCGCCAGCAGCCCACCAGGTAGACAGAAAGGGGCCAACGTCCTGACTTTC.

The V call is TRBV13, the J call TRBJ2-1; TRBD1 might be the D (5 bases). This CDR3 is built from 11 residues. CDR1 and CDR2 from the germline V gene are PRHDT and FYEKMQ (reference sequence). V was pared by 3 bases and J by 10 bases, with 7 bases between. The DNA of the CDR3 is TGTGCCAGCAGCTTGGGGCGAGAGCAGTTCTTC. Translating it yields CASSLGREQFF.

The chain uses TRBV5-1 and TRBJ1-3; D gene unclear. CDR3 length: 12 amino acids. Trimming removed 0 bases from V and 8 bases from J, with 6 bases in between. CDR1 is SGHRS and CDR2 is YFSETQ in the germline V gene. CDR3 sequence (DNA): TGCGCCAGCAGCTTGGGGGAGGACACCATATATTTT. This gives the protein CASSLGEDTIYF.

The CDR3 spells CASSPGQISYEQYF. In DNA, the CDR3 is TGTGCCAGCAGCCCCGGACAGATCTCCTACGAGCAGTACTTC. The chain is built from TRBV5-6 and TRBJ2-7, with D perhaps TRBD1 (6 bases). The CDR3 covers 14 residues. With 4 bases removed from V and 0 bases from J, the gap between germline ends came to 11 bases. Germline assignment: CDR1 SGHDT and CDR2 YYEEEE.

This clone was recorded once. The rearrangement joins TRBV7-3 to TRBJ2-3; D is tentatively TRBD1 or TRBD2 (5 bases each). CDR3 length: 15 amino acids. The germline CDR1 and CDR2 sequences are SGHTA and FQGTGA. Between the trimmed V and J ends, which lost 5 bases and 1 base, there was a span of 13 bases. CDR3 bases: TGTGCCAGCAGCCCCGGGACGGGCCGCACAGATACGCAGTATTTT. Protein sequence: CASSPGTGRTDTQYF.

This rearrangement joins TRBV19 to TRBJ1-4; no firm D call. The V end lost 5 bases, the J end lost 3 bases, and 16 bases lay between the germline ends. Germline V gene data show CDR1 as LNHDA and CDR2 as SQIVND (reference sequence). The CDR3 contains 16 residues. The CDR3 reads CASSSRPLAANEKLFF. The CDR3 DNA sequence: TGTGCCAGTAGTTCCAGACCCTTAGCGGCTAATGAAAAACTGTTTTTT.